Presented here are 17 T cell receptor beta chains from one specimen sequenced in a study of identical twins. TCRdb re-called the 5' RACE reads through MiXCR, storing one row per CDR3 protein. The sample contains 640,000 or so distinct CDR3 sequences, around 6% of which appear only once. The specimen was naive T cells sorted from blood. The receptors derive from a man aged 18 to 30 in good health.

This clonotype was counted only a few times. The chain couples TRBV12-3 or TRBV12-4 to TRBJ2-7; D is undetermined. This CDR3 is 10 amino acids long. Trimming removed 7 bases at V and 3 bases at J, with 4 bases between. This CDR3 is CASNHYEQYF. CDR3 nucleotides: TGTGCCAGCAACCACTACGAGCAGTACTTC.

The table lists this clonotype with a few counts. V usage is TRBV20-1 and J usage is TRBJ2-6, with TRBD1 matching 7 bases. The germline V gene encodes CDR1 DFQATT and CDR2 SNEGSKA (reference sequence). The CDR3 extends over 14 amino acids. V was clipped by 6 bases and J by 2 bases; unmatched bases: 4. CDR3 in amino acids: CSAKGGAGANVLTF. DNA for the CDR3: TGCAGTGCGAAAGGGGGCGCTGGGGCCAACGTCCTGACTTTC.

This clonotype has ten or more counts. The gene calls are TRBV6-2 or TRBV6-3 and TRBJ1-5; TRBD1 might be the D (5 bases). The CDR3 runs to 16 residues. Germline CDR1 and CDR2: MNHEY and SVGEGT. V shed 0 bases and J shed 2 bases, with 11 bases lying between them. For the CDR3, the DNA is TGTGCCAGCAGTTACTCGTCGGGGGTCGGCAATCAGCCCCAGCATTTT. This translates into CASSYSSGVGNQPQHF.

This clonotype has a handful of counts. The chain couples TRBV2 to TRBJ2-1; perhaps TRBD2 as D (5 bases). The CDR3 runs 20 residues. V lost 3 bases and J 0 bases, leaving 24 bases between the germline ends. Germline loops: CDR1 SNHLY, CDR2 FYNNEI. This CDR3 is CASSDPLGEEAFSSYNEQFF. The CDR3 DNA reads as TGTGCCAGCAGTGATCCACTAGGAGAGGAGGCTTTCAGCTCCTACAATGAGCAGTTCTTC.

This clonotype occurred many times. The chain couples TRBV15 to TRBJ2-3; D possibly corresponds to TRBD2 (5 bases). The CDR3 consists of 13 residues. V lost 9 bases, J lost 4 bases, and 14 bases lay in between. CDR1 and CDR2 from the germline V gene are LNHNV and YYDKDF (reference sequence). CDR3 DNA: TGTGCCACTCGGCTACTAGGCGCAGATACGCAGTATTTT. Translating gives CATRLLGADTQYF. The variable domain in full, with the rest retrieved from reference TRBV15 and TRBJ2-3, is DAMVIQNPRYQVTQFGKPVTLSCSQTLNHNVMYWYQQKSSQAPKLLFHYYDKDFNNEADTPDNFQSRRPNTSFCFLDIRSPGLGDTAMYLCATRLLGADTQYFGPGTRLTVL.

This clonotype was counted at least ten times. J is TRBJ2-3 and V is TRBV4-2; 14 positions agree with TRBD2. The germline gives CDR1 LGHNA, CDR2 YNFKEQ. V lost 1 base and J lost 5; bases outside the gene matches: 17. The CDR3 consists of 21 residues. CDR3 sequence reads: CASSQVGWGLAGVSGEDTQYF. The CDR3 nucleotides read TGTGCCAGCAGCCAAGTAGGATGGGGACTAGCGGGAGTAAGTGGGGAAGATACGCAGTATTTT.

The V and J genes are TRBV7-2 and TRBJ2-1; the D gene is possibly TRBD1 (6 bases). V gave up 5 bases and J gave up 8 bases, with 16 bases separating them. CDR1 SGHTA and CDR2 FQGNSA come from the germline V gene. The CDR3 sequence is 14 residues long. The CDR3 DNA is TGTGCCAGCAGCCGTTCCAGGGGAGTGGATGAGCAGTTCTTC. It encodes CASSRSRGVDEQFF.

This clonotype was recorded at least ten times. The chain combines TRBV7-9 with TRBJ1-2, with unresolved D. The CDR3 length is 13 residues. Germline CDR1 reads SEHNR; CDR2 reads FQNEAQ (reference sequence). The V end lost 4 bases, the J end lost 8 bases, and 14 bases lay between the germline ends. This CDR3 reads CASSWEDRGGYTF. In DNA, the CDR3 is TGTGCCAGCAGCTGGGAGGATCGGGGAGGCTACACCTTC.

This clonotype was recorded many times. The gene calls are TRBV4-2 and TRBJ2-2, with D perhaps given as TRBD1 or TRBD2 (5 bases each). CDR3 length: 15 residues. Germline CDR1 LGHNA, CDR2 YNFKEQ. Trimming pared 4 bases from V and 0 bases from J, leaving 9 bases between. The CDR3 here is CASSPVGANTGELFF. The CDR3 nucleotides are TGTGCCAGCAGCCCGGTGGGGGCGAACACCGGGGAGCTGTTTTTT.

V is TRBV27 and J is TRBJ2-7; 8 bases are shared with TRBD2. The germline gives CDR1 MNHEY, CDR2 SMNVEV (reference sequence). V was clipped by 4 bases and J by 6 bases; unmatched bases: 11. The CDR3 covers 15 residues. The CDR3 is CASSSSGTSHSEQYV. Written as DNA, the CDR3 is TGTGCCAGCAGTTCGTCCGGGACTAGTCATTCCGAGCAGTACGTC.

The table lists this clonotype with many counts. This chain connects TRBV9 to TRBJ2-1, with 8 bases identical to TRBD1. The J segment lost 3 bases and the V segment lost 3 bases, leaving 11 bases of the junction unmatched. The CDR3 totals 17 residues. From germline, CDR1 is SGDLS and CDR2 YYNGEE. The chain's CDR3 is CASSDPSTGEYYNEQFF. The DNA for the CDR3 is TGTGCCAGCAGCGACCCCTCGACAGGGGAATACTACAATGAGCAGTTCTTC.

At least ten counts were recorded for this clonotype. V is TRBV12-3 or TRBV12-4 and J is TRBJ2-5; 8 bases match TRBD1. The CDR3 loop spans 15 amino acids. After removal of 2 bases from V and 7 bases from J, the junction contained 9 bases not matched to a gene. The CDR3 DNA reads TGTGCCAGCAGTTTAAATCAGGGGGCGGATCGGACCCAGTACTTC. It yields the protein CASSLNQGADRTQYF.

This clonotype was seen ten or more times. The rearrangement links TRBV9 to TRBJ2-3; no clear D gene. The germline CDR1 and CDR2 sequences are SGDLS and YYNGEE. This CDR3 spans 14 amino acids. V lost 4 bases and J lost 0, with 9 bases in between. Here the CDR3 reads CASSQPTSTDTQYF. In nucleotides, the CDR3 is TGTGCCAGCAGCCAGCCTACTAGCACAGATACGCAGTATTTT. The full variable domain, rest sourced from reference TRBV9 and TRBJ2-3, is DSGVTQTPKHLITATGQRVTLRCSPRSGDLSVYWYQQSLDQGLQFLIQYYNGEERAKGNILERFSAQQFPDLHSELNLSSLELGDSALYFCASSQPTSTDTQYFGPGTRLTVL.

This clonotype was counted ten times or more. The V gene is TRBV12-3 or TRBV12-4, the J gene TRBJ2-3, with D possibly being TRBD2 (6 bases). The CDR3 totals 13 residues. The V end was cut by 6 bases, the J end by 6 bases, with 13 bases between. The CDR3 DNA reads TGTGCCAGCAGAACTTCTGGGAGGGATACGCAGTATTTT. It is translated as CASRTSGRDTQYF.

This clonotype was observed a handful of times. The genes are TRBV10-3 and TRBJ1-1, with 10 bases identical to TRBD1. Germline-derived CDR1 and CDR2 are ENHRY and SYGVKD. The CDR3 runs 16 residues. V lost 0 bases and J lost 0; bases outside the gene matches: 1. CDR3: CAISESTGGLNTEAFF. The CDR3 nucleotides are TGTGCCATCAGTGAGTCGACAGGGGGCTTGAACACTGAAGCTTTCTTT.

The rearrangement joins TRBV20-1 to TRBJ2-1; 10 bases line up with TRBD2. Trimming cost V 7 bases and J 3 bases; bases outside gene matches: 3. Germline CDR1 is DFQATT and CDR2 is SNEGSKA (reference sequence). The CDR3 sequence is 13 residues long. This CDR3 reads CSVGTSVYNEQFF. The CDR3 bases are TGCAGTGTCGGGACTAGCGTCTACAATGAGCAGTTCTTC.

The V gene is TRBV12-3 or TRBV12-4, the J gene TRBJ2-1; 7 bases match TRBD1. The CDR3 runs 13 residues. V lost 1 base, J lost 8 bases, and 2 bases stayed unmatched. The chain's CDR3 is CASSLVQGYEQFF. The CDR3 coding sequence is TGTGCCAGCAGTTTAGTACAGGGGTATGAGCAGTTCTTC.